One T cell receptor beta chain is described in this entry. Its cognate antigen has yet to be identified. One base away there is no much larger clone; base qualities are not given. Each clonotype received, on average, about 10x coverage in deep resolution sequencing performed on a MiSeq, where the target depth lay between 1 in 1 million and 1 in 200,000 T cells. TCR beta libraries were generated with the immunoSEQ hsTCRB Kit. From the authors' description of their analysis: ImmunoSEQ Data Assistant and ImmunoSEQ Analyzer were used for data analysis, and V, D and J genes were assigned according to IMGT definitions. Clonality, which ranges from 0 to 1, was calculated as one minus the normalized Shannon entropy of productive rearrangement frequencies. Public clonotype analysis was restricted to overrepresented clonotypes comprising at least 0.05% of each patient's repertoire. Around 14 repertoires from age-matched healthy donors, obtained from immuneACCESS, served as clonality controls. Held by TCRdb, this immuneACCESS table contains in-frame sequences only and omits some clones. Under half of the omission traces to an unresolved V gene where checked; the cause of the rest is unknown. V and J calls and clone size are those listed in that table; D and trimming were worked out from the DNA. This sample is represented by around 300,000 clones; 80% of them were singletons. Of the sample, more than 6% is held by the ten largest clones.

For TCR beta library preparation, roughly 2.1 micrograms of genomic DNA was extracted from cryopreserved PBMCs. High-throughput TCR beta sequencing was performed on longitudinal blood samples from CLL patients receiving ibrutinib monotherapy. The patients were enrolled in a single-center, open-label phase 2 trial of ibrutinib monotherapy. Including the terminal cysteine and phenylalanine, the CDR3 comprises 15 residues. CDR3 DNA only is kept here, 45 bases in frame from base 1. Trimming removed 7 bases from V and 5 bases from J; the gene matches leave 12 bases unexplained. Based on the germline V gene, the CDR1 and CDR2 sequences are WSHSY and SAAADI. The data stem from a study of cytotoxic CD8 clonotypes in ibrutinib-treated CLL (dated by TCRdb to the early 2020s). With regard to the full study: The cohort had 11 relapsed/refractory and about 15 treatment-naive patients; some 17 were IGHV unmutated. Longitudinal samples were available for about 30% of the 86 trial participants. Responses were partial in some 24 patients and complete in 2; after median around 66 months follow-up, about 14 stayed in remission and about 12 progressed. An average of about 250,000 productive templates and some 99,000 productive rearrangements was obtained per sample. Cryopreserved peripheral blood mononuclear cells were obtained before treatment, at response, and at either sustained remission or disease progression. Response samples were taken after a median of around 13 months on treatment, ranging from roughly 6 to 36 months.

Points the paper makes about the study in general: Clonality rose at ibrutinib response, remained stable during sustained remission, and dropped back toward baseline at progression. Lymph node repertoires were not examined, and the timing of sampling was not matched between patients in sustained remission and those whose disease progressed. Baseline clonality exceeded that of age-matched healthy donors and correlated strongly with circulating CD8+ T-cell counts. Public clonotypes were rare and either contracted or stayed stable during treatment, and the rise in clonality at ibrutinib response reflected the expansion of private clonotypes.

This TCR derives from a human donor with chronic lymphocytic leukemia. The specimen was PBMCs, collected before ibrutinib treatment. The sequence is built from TRBV10-2 and TRBJ2-7; 9 middle bases align to TRBD1. The DNA sequence follows: TGCGCCAGCATTCGTACCGGGACAGGGTTAAACGAGCAGTACTTC. It codes for CASIRTGTGLNEQYF.